The 13 T cell receptor beta chains below all came from one sample that was sequenced in a study of memory CD4+ T cells and cytomegalovirus serostatus. Profiled with immunoSEQ multiplex PCR; TCRdb holds only in-frame clones, not every one. The data hold about 60,000 clones, with 60% to 85% observed a single time. Single viable CD3+CD4+CD8-CD45RO+ cells were sorted as the memory CD4+ T cells. Material for sequencing was memory CD4+ T cells from blood. The receptors stem from an adult in good health and CMV-seronegative. Some clones in this sample may be carry-over from other donors' samples.

This chain uses TRBV5-6 with TRBJ2-3; D gene uncertain. The CDR3 covers 16 residues. Germline V lookup: CDR1 SGHDT, CDR2 YYEEEE. Trimming left V 5 bases short and J 4 bases short, with 20 bases between. In DNA, the CDR3 is TGTGCCAGCAGTTCCTTAGGGTGGCTGGTGCCAGATACGCAGTATTTT. This translates into CASSSLGWLVPDTQYF.

This clone has more than one count but fewer than ten. This chain connects TRBV7-2 to TRBJ2-4, with 8 nucleotides matching TRBD1. The CDR3 loop spans 19 amino acids. Germline V gene data show CDR1 as SGHTA and CDR2 as FQGNSA. Trimming removed 1 base from V and 1 base from J; junction bases left unmatched: 12. In nucleotides, the CDR3 is TGTGCCAGCAGCTTAGAAGGGGGGCGGCGGGACAGGGCCAAAAACATTCAGTACTTC. Protein sequence: CASSLEGGRRDRAKNIQYF.

In this sample, this clone turned up a few times. This rearrangement joins TRBV30 to TRBJ1-5; D is undetermined. Trimming removed 3 bases at V and 3 bases at J, with 6 bases between. The CDR3 is made up of 12 amino acids. Germline V lookup: CDR1 GTSNPN, CDR2 SVGIG (reference sequence). CDR3 amino acids: CAWSIINQPQHF. The CDR3 DNA reads as TGTGCCTGGAGCATTATCAATCAGCCCCAGCATTTT.

The V and J genes are TRBV18 and TRBJ1-2, with D unclear. Germline CDR1 is KGHSH and CDR2 is LQKENI. V shed 3 bases and J shed 5 bases, with 10 bases lying between them. The CDR3 runs to 13 residues. The CDR3 spells CASSPLPLYGYTF. The DNA for the CDR3 is TGTGCCAGCTCACCTCTCCCACTATATGGCTACACCTTC.

This chain links TRBV7-2 with TRBJ1-1; 7 bases align to TRBD1. Trimming at V came to 0 bases and at J to 8 bases, leaving 6 bases not matched to a gene. The CDR3 totals 14 residues. In germline, CDR1 is SGHTA, CDR2 FQGNSA. The CDR3 DNA reads as TGTGCCAGCAGCTTAGCTTGGGACAGCCTAGAAGCTTTCTTT. It yields the protein CASSLAWDSLEAFF. Complete variable domain (other parts from reference TRBV7-2 and TRBJ1-1): GAGVSQSPSNKVTEKGKDVELRCDPISGHTALYWYRQSLGQGLEFLIYFQGNSAPDKSGLPSDRFSAERTGGSVSTLTIQRTQQEDSAVYLCASSLAWDSLEAFFGQGTRLTVV.

This clone has more than one count but fewer than ten. J is TRBJ1-1 and V is TRBV7-9; no clear D. Looked up from germline, CDR1 is SEHNR and CDR2 is FQNEAQ (reference sequence). With 7 bases removed from V and 2 bases from J, the gap between germline ends came to 14 bases. The CDR3 runs to 14 residues. The CDR3 nucleotides read TGTGCCAGCAAGACTATGGGGAGAAACACTGAAGCTTTCTTT. Its protein is CASKTMGRNTEAFF.

J is TRBJ2-3 and V is TRBV5-4; D is unresolved. The CDR3 extends over 13 amino acids. Per germline, CDR1 SGHNT and CDR2 YYREEE (reference sequence). V lost 4 bases and J 5 bases, leaving 11 bases between the germline ends. The CDR3 nucleotides are TGTGCCAGCAGCACCAAGATAGAAGATACGCAGTATTTT. Its translation: CASSTKIEDTQYF.

The chain carries TRBV7-2 and TRBJ1-1, with D tentatively TRBD1 (5 bases). Germline loops: CDR1 SGHTA, CDR2 FQGNSA. Trimming removed 5 bases from V and 6 bases from J, with 10 bases in between. This CDR3 comprises 12 residues. The CDR3 coding sequence is TGTGCCAGCAGCCTAACCAGGGCTGAAGCTTTCTTT. It is translated as CASSLTRAEAFF. Full variable domain (missing parts from reference TRBV7-2 and TRBJ1-1): GAGVSQSPSNKVTEKGKDVELRCDPISGHTALYWYRQSLGQGLEFLIYFQGNSAPDKSGLPSDRFSAERTGGSVSTLTIQRTQQEDSAVYLCASSLTRAEAFFGQGTRLTVV.

The V and J genes are TRBV7-2 and TRBJ1-2; the D is unclear. Deletions cut 3 bases from V and 2 bases from J, with 7 bases between. The CDR3 sequence is 13 residues long. Germline CDR1 SGHTA, CDR2 FQGNSA. The CDR3 nucleotides are TGTGCCAGCAGCTTGGCAGGAAACTATGGCTACACCTTC. Protein product: CASSLAGNYGYTF.

The chain uses TRBV5-1 and TRBJ2-7, with a weak D call TRBD2 (5 bases). Trimming shortened V by 0 bases and J by 5 bases, and 15 bases separated the two germline ends. Germline V gene data show CDR1 as SGHRS and CDR2 as YFSETQ. The CDR3 is 15 amino acids. The CDR3 sequence is CASSLGWTYGDEQYF. CDR3 nucleotides: TGCGCCAGCAGCTTGGGATGGACTTACGGCGACGAGCAGTACTTC.

The chain employs TRBV2 and TRBJ2-7; 12 bases align to TRBD1. The germline V gene has CDR1 SNHLY and CDR2 FYNNEI. V shed 4 bases and J 9 bases; nucleotides not matched to a gene: 10. This CDR3 comprises 15 residues. The CDR3 DNA follows: TGTGCCAGCAGTGCATCCGGGACAGGGGGCGTAGGGCAGTACTTC. Protein product: CASSASGTGGVGQYF.

This clone was detected once. CDR3 in DNA: TGTGCCAGCAGTGACGGTTCAGGAACCACAGATACGCAGTATTTT. Translating it yields CASSDGSGTTDTQYF. The chain uses TRBV2 and TRBJ2-3; D unresolved. Trimming shortened V by 3 bases and J by 2 bases, and 12 bases separated the two germline ends. CDR3 length equals 15 residues. The V gene's germline CDR1 is SNHLY and CDR2 FYNNEI.

This sequence joins TRBV7-9 and TRBJ1-6, with 8 bases that match TRBD1. Germline CDR1 and CDR2: SEHNR and FQNEAQ (reference sequence). V lost 6 bases, J lost 10 bases, and 5 bases stayed unmatched. The CDR3 has 13 residues. The CDR3 DNA reads as TGTGCCAGCAGTTTAACAGGGGGATCACCCCTCCACTTT. Translated, it gives CASSLTGGSPLHF.